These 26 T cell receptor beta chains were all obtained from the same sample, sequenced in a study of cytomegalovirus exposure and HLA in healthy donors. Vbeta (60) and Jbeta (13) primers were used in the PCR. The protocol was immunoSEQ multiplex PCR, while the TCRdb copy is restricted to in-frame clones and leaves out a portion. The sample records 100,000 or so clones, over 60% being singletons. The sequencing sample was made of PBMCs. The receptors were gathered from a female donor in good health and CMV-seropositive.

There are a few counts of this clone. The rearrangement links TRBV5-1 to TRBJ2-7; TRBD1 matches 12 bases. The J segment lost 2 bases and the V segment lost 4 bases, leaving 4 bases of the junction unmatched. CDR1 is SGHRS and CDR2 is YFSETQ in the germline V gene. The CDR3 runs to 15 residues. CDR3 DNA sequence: TGCGCCAGCAGCCCGGGGACAGGGGGCGCCTACGAGCAGTACTTC. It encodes CASSPGTGGAYEQYF.

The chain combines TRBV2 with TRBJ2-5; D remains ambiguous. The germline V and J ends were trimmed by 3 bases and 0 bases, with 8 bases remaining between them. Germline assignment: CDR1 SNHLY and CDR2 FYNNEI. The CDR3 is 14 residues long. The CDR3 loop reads CASSDQQDQETQYF. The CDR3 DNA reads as TGTGCCAGCAGTGACCAGCAGGACCAAGAGACCCAGTACTTC.

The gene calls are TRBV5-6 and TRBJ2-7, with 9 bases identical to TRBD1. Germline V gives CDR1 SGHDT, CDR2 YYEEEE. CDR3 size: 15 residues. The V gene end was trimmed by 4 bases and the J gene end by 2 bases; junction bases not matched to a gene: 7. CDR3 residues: CASSGAQGATYEQYF. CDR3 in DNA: TGTGCCAGCAGCGGAGCACAGGGGGCCACCTACGAGCAGTACTTC.

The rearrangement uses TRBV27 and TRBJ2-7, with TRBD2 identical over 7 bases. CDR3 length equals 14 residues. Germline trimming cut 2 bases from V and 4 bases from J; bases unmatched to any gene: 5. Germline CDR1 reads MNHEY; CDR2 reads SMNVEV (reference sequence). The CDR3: CASSLTSVKYEQYF. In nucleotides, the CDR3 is TGTGCCAGCAGTTTAACTAGCGTGAAATACGAGCAGTACTTC.

The CDR3 loop is CSVDRVSSYNEQFF. For the CDR3, the DNA is TGCAGCGTTGACAGGGTGAGCTCCTACAATGAGCAGTTCTTC. J is TRBJ2-1 and V is TRBV29-1, with a tentative D call TRBD1 (5 bases). V lost 3 bases and J 0 bases, leaving 9 bases between the germline ends. The germline V gene encodes CDR1 SQVTM and CDR2 ANQGSEA. The CDR3 sequence is 14 residues long.

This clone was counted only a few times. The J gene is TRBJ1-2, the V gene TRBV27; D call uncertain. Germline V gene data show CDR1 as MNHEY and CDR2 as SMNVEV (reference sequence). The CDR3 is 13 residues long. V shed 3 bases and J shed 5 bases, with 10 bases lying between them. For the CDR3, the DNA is TGTGCCAGCAGTTTTCGGGGAGGGTATGGCTACACCTTC. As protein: CASSFRGGYGYTF.

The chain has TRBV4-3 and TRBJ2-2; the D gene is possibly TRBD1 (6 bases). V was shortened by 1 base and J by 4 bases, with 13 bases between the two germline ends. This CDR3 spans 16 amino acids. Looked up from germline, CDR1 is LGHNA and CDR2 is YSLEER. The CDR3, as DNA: TGCGCCAGCAGCCAAGCCCTACAGGGCCTCACCGGGGAGCTGTTTTTT. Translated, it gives CASSQALQGLTGELFF.

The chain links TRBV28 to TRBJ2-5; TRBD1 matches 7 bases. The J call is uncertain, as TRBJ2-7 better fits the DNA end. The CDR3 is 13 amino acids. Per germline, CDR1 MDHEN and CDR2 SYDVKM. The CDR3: CASGRQGAYEQYF. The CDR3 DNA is TGTGCCAGCGGAAGACAGGGTGCCTACGAGCAGTACTTC.

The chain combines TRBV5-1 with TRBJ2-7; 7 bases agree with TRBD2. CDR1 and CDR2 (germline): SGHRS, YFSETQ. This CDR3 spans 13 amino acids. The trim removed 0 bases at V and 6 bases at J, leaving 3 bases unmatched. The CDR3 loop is CASSLVPGGEQYF. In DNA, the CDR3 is TGCGCCAGCAGCTTGGTACCGGGGGGCGAGCAGTACTTC.

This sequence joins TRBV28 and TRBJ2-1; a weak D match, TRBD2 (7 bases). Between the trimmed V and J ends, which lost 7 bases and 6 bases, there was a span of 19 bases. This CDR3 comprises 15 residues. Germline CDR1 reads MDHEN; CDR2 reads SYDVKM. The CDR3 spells CASMLAGALGNEQFF. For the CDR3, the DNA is TGTGCCAGCATGCTTGCGGGGGCCCTCGGCAATGAGCAGTTCTTC.

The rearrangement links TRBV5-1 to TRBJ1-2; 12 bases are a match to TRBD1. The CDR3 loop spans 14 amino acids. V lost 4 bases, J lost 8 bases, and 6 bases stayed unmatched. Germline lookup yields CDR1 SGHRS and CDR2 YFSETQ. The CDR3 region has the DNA TGCGCCAGCAGCATCGCCGGGACAGGGGGCGGCTACACCTTC. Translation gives CASSIAGTGGGYTF.

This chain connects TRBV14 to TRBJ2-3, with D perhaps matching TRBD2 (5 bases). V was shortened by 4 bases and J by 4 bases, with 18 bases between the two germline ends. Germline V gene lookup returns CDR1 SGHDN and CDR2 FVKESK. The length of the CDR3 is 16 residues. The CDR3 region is CASSPPASWYSDTQYF. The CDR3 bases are TGTGCCAGCAGCCCCCCGGCTAGCTGGTACTCAGATACGCAGTATTTT.

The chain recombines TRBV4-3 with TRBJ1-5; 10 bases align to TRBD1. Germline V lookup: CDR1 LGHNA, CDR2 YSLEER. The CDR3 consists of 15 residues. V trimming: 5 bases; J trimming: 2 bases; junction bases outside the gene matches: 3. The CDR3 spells CASSSGQGGNQPQHF. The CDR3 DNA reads TGCGCCAGCAGCTCAGGACAGGGGGGCAATCAGCCCCAGCATTTT.

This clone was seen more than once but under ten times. The CDR3, as DNA: TGTGCCTGGAGTCCTTTCGGGGAGGGCGGCTACACCTTC. It specifies CAWSPFGEGGYTF. The chain joins TRBV30 to TRBJ1-2, with D unresolved. Germline V gene data show CDR1 as GTSNPN and CDR2 as SVGIG (reference sequence). The CDR3 extends over 13 amino acids. V was trimmed by 2 bases and J by 8 bases, leaving 15 bases between them.

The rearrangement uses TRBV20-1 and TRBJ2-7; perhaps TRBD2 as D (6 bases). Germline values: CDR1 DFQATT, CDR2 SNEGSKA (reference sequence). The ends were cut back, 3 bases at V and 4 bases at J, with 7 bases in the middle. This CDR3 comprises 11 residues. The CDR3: CSARAGYEQYF. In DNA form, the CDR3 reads TGCAGTGCTAGGGCGGGGTACGAGCAGTACTTC.

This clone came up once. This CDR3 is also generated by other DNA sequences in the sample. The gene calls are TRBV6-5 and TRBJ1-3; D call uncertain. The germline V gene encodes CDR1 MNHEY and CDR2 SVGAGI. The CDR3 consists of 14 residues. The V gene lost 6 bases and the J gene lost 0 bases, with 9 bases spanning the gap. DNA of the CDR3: TGTGCCAGCAGCCGGGAGTACTCTGGAAACACCATATATTTT. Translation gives CASSREYSGNTIYF.

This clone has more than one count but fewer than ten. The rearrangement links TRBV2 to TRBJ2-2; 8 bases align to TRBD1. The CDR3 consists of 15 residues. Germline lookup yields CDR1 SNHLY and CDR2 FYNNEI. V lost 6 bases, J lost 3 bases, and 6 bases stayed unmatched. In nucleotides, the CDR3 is TGTGCCAGCAGAAGGGGACAGGCAGACACCGGGGAGCTGTTTTTT. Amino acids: CASRRGQADTGELFF.

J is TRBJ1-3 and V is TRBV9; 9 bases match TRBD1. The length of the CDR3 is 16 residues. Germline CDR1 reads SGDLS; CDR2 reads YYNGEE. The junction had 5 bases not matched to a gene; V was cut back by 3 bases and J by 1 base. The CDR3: CASSARDRVSGNTIYF. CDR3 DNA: TGTGCCAGCAGCGCGCGGGACAGGGTGTCTGGAAACACCATATATTTT.

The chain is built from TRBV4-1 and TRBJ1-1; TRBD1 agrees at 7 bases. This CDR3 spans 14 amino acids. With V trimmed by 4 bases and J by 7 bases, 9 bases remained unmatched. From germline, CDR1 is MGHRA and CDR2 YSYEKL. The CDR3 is CASSPGTVSGEAFF. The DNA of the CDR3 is TGCGCCAGCAGCCCAGGGACAGTCTCCGGTGAAGCTTTCTTT.

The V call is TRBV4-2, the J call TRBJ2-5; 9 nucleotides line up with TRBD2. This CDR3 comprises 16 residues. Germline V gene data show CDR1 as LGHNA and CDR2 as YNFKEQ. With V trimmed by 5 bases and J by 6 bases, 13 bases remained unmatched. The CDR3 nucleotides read TGTGCCAGCAGCGCAACTCGGGCGGGGGGGCGGCAGACCCAGTACTTC. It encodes CASSATRAGGRQTQYF.

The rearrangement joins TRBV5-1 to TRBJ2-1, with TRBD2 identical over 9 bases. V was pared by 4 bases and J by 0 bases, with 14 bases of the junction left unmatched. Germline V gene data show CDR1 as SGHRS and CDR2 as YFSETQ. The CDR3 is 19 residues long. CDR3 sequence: CASSPAGAGGPSSYNEQFF. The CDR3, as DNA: TGCGCCAGCAGCCCAGCGGGAGCGGGAGGCCCAAGCTCCTACAATGAGCAGTTCTTC.

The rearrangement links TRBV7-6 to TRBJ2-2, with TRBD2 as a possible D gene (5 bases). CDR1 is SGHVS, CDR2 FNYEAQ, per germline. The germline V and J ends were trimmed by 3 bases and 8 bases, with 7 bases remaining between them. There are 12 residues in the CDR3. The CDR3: CASSLGVGELFF. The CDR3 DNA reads TGTGCCAGCAGCTTGGGAGTGGGGGAGCTGTTTTTT. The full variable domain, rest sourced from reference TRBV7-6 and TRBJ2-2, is GAGVSQSPRYKVTKRGQDVALRCDPISGHVSLYWYRQALGQGPEFLTYFNYEAQQDKSGLPNDRFSAERPEGSISTLTIQRTEQRDSAMYRCASSLGVGELFFGEGSRLTVL.

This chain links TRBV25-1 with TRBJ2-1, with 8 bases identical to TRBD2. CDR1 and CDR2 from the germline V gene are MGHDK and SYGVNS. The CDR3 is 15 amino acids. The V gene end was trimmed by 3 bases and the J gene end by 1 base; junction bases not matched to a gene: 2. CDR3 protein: CASSEVAGSYNEQFF. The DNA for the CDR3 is TGTGCCAGCAGTGAGGTAGCGGGATCCTACAATGAGCAGTTCTTC.

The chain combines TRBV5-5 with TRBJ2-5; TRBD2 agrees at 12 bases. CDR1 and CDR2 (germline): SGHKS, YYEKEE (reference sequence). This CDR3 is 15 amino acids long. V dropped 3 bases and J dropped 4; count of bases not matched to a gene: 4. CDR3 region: CASSSLTSGGETQYF. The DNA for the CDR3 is TGTGCCAGCAGCTCCTTGACTAGCGGGGGAGAGACCCAGTACTTC.

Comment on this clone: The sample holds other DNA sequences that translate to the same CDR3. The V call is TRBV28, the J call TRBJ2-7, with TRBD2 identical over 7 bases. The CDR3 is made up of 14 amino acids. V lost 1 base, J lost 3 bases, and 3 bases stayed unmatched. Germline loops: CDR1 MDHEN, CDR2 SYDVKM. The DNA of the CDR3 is TGTGCCAGCAGTTTATCTGGCGGGAGCTACGAGCAGTACTTC. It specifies CASSLSGGSYEQYF.

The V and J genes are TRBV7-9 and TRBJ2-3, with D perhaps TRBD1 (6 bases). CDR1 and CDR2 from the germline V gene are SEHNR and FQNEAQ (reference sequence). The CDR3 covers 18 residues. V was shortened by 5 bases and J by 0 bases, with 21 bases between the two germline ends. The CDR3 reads CASSPPLTGPRSTDTQYF. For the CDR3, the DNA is TGTGCCAGCAGCCCGCCTCTTACAGGGCCTCGGAGCACAGATACGCAGTATTTT.